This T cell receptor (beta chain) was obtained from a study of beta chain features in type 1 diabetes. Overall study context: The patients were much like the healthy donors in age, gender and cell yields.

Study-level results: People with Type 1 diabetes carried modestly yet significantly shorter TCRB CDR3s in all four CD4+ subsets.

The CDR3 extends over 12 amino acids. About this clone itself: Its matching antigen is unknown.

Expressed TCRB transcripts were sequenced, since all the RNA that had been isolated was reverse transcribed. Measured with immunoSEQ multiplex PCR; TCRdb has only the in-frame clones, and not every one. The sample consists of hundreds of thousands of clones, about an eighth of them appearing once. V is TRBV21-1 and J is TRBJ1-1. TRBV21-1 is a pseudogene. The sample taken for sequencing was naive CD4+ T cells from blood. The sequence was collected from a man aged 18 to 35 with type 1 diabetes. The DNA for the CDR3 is TGTGCCAGCCGTGGGGGGCACACTGAAGCTTTCTTT. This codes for CASRGGHTEAFF.